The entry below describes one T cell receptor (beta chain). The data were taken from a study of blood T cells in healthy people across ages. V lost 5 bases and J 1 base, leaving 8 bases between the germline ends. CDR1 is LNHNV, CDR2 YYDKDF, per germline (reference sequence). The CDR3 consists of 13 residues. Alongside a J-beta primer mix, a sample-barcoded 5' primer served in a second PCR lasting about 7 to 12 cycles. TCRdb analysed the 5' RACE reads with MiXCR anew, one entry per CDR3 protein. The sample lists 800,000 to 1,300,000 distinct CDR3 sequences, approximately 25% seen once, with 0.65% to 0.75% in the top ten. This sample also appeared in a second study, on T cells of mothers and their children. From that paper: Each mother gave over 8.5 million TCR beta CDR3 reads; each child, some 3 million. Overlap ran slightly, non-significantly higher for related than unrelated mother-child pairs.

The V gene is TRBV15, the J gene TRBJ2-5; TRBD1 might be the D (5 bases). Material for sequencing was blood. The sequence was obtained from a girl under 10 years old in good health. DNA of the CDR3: TGTGCCACCAGCGACAGTCGCCAAGAGACCCAGTACTTC. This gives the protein CATSDSRQETQYF. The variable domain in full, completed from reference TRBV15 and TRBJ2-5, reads DAMVIQNPRYQVTQFGKPVTLSCSQTLNHNVMYWYQQKSSQAPKLLFHYYDKDFNNEADTPDNFQSRRPNTSFCFLDIRSPGLGDTAMYLCATSDSRQETQYFGPGTRLLVL.